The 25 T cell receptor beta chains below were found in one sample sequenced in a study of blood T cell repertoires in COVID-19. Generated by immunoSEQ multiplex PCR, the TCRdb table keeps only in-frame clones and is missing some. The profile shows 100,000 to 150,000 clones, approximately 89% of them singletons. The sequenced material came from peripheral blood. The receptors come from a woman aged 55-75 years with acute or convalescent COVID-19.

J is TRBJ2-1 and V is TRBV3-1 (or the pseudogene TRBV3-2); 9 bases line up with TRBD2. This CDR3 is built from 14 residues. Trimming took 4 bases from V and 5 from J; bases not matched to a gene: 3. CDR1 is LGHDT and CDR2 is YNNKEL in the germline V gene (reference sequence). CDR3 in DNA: TGTGCCAGCAGCCTCTTAGCGGGGGACAATGAGCAGTTCTTC. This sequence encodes CASSLLAGDNEQFF.

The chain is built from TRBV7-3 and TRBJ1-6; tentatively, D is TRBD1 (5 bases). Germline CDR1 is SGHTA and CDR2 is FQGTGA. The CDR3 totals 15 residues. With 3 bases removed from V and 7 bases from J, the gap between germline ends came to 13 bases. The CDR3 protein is CASSFSPGLNSPLHF. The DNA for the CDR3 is TGTGCCAGCAGCTTTAGTCCAGGGCTCAATTCACCCCTCCACTTT.

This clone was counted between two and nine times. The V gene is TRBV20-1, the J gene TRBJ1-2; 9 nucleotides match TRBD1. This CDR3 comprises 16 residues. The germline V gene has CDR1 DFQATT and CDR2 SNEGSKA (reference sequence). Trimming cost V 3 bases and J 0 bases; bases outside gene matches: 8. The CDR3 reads CSASPTGGRANYGYTF. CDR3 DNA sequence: TGCAGTGCTAGTCCGACAGGGGGTCGAGCTAACTATGGCTACACCTTC.

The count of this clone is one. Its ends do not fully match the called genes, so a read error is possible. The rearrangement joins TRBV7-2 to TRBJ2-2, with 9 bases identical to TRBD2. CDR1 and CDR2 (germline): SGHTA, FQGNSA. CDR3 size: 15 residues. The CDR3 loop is CASTLAGVRTGELFF. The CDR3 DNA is TGTGCCAGCACCTTAGCGGGAGTGCGGACCGGGGAGCTGTTTTTT.

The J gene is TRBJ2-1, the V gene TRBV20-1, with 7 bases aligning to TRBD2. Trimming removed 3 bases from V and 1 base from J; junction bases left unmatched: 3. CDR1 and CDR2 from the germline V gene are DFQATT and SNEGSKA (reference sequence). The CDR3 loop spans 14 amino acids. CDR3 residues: CSASRGSSYNEQFF. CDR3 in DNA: TGCAGTGCTAGTCGCGGGAGTTCCTACAATGAGCAGTTCTTC.

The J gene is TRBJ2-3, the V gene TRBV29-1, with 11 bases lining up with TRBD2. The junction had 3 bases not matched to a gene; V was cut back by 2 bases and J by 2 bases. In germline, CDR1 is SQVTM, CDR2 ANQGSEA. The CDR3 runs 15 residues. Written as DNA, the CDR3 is TGCAGCGTTGAACGGACTAGCGGGTTCACAGATACGCAGTATTTT. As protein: CSVERTSGFTDTQYF.

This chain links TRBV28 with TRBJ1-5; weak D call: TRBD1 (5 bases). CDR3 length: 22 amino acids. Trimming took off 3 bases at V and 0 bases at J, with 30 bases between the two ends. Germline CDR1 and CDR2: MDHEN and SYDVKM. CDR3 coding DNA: TGTGCCAGCAGTTTGGGGGAGGGGAATGCGGGTGTCCTTGATTATAGCAATCAGCCCCAGCATTTT. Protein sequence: CASSLGEGNAGVLDYSNQPQHF.

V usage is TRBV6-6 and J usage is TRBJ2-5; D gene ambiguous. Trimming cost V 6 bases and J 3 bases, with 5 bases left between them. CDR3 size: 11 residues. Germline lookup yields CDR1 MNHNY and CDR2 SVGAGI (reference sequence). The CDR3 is CASSLKETQYF. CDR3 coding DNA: TGTGCCAGCAGCCTAAAAGAGACCCAGTACTTC.

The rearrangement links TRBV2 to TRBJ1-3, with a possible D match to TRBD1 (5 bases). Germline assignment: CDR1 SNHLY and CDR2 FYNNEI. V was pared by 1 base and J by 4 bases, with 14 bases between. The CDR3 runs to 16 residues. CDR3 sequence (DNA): TGTGCCAGCAGTGAAGGGGGTGGGGCAGTCGGAAACACCATATATTTT. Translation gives CASSEGGGAVGNTIYF.

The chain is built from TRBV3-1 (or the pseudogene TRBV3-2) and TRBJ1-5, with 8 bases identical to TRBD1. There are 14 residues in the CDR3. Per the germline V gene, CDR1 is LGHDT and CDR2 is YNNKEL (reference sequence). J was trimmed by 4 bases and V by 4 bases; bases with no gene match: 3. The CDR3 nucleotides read TGTGCCAGCAGCCTCCGACAGGGGAATCAGCCCCAGCATTTT. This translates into CASSLRQGNQPQHF.

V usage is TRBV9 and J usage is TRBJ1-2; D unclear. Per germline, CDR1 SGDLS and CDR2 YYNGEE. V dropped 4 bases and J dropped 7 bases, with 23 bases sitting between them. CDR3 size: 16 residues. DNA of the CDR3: TGTGCCAGCAGCCTCACCCTTATGCCCCTCCCAGGTGGCTACACCTTC. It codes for CASSLTLMPLPGGYTF.

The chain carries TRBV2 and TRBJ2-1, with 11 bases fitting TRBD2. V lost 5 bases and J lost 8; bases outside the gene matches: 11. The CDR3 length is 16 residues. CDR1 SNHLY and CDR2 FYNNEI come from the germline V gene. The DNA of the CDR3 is TGTGCCAGCAGTCTGCTTAGCGGGAGGGCCGTCGATGAGCAGTTCTTC. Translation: CASSLLSGRAVDEQFF.

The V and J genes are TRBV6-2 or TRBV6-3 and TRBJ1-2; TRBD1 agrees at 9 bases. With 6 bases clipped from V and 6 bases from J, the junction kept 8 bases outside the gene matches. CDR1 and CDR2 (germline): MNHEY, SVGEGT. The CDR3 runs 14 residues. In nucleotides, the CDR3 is TGTGCCAGCAGGTACAGGGGGCGAGAACATGGCTACACCTTC. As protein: CASRYRGREHGYTF.

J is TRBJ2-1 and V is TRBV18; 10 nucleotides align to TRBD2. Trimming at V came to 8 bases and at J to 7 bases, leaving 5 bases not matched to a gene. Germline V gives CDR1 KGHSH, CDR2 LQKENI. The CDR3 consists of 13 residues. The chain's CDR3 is CASTTSGANEQFF. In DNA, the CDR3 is TGTGCCAGCACAACTAGCGGGGCTAATGAGCAGTTCTTC.

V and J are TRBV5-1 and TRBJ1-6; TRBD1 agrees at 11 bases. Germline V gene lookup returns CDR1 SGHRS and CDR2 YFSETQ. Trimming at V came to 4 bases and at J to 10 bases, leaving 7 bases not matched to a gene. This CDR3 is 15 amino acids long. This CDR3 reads CASSQGDRGGSPLHF. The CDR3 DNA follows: TGCGCCAGCAGCCAAGGGGACAGGGGGGGATCACCCCTCCACTTT.

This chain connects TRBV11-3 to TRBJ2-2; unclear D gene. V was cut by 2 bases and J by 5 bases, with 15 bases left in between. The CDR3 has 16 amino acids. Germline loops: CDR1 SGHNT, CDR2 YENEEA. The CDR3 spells CASSLMSSTQTGELFF. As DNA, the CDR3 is TGTGCCAGCAGCTTAATGAGTAGCACCCAAACCGGGGAGCTGTTTTTT.

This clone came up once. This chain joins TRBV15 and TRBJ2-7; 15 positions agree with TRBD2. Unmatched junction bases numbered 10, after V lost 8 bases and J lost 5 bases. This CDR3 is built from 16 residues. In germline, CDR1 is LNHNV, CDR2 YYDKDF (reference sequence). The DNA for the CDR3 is TGTGCCACCGCGGGGACTAGCGGGAGGAAACCCCACGAGCAGTACTTC. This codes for CATAGTSGRKPHEQYF.

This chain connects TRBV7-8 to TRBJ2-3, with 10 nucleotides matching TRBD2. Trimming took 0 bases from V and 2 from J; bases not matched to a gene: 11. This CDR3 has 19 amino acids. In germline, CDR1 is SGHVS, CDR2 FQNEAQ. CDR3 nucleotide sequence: TGTGCCAGCAGCTTAGCGAGTTGGGTAGCGGGAGGCCTCACAGATACGCAGTATTTT. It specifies CASSLASWVAGGLTDTQYF.

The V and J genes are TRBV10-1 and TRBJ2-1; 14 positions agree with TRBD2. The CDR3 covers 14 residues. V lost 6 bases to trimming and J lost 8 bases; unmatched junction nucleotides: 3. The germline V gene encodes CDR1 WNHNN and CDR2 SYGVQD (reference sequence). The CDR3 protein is CASSGLAGGDEQFF. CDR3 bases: TGCGCCAGCAGCGGACTAGCGGGAGGCGATGAGCAGTTCTTC.

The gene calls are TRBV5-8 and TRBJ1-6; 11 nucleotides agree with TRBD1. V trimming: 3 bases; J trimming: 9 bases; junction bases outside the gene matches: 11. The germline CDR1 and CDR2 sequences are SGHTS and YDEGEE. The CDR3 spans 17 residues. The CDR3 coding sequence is TGTGCCAGCAGCTCCGGGACAGGGGGACGGTTGGCTTCACCCCTCCACTTT. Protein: CASSSGTGGRLASPLHF.

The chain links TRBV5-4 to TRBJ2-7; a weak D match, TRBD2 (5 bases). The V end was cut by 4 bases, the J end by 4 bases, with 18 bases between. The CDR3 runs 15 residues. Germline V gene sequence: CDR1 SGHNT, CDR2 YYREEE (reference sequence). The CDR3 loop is CASSPLFGEGYEQYF. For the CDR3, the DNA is TGTGCCAGCAGCCCGCTCTTTGGTGAGGGATACGAGCAGTACTTC.

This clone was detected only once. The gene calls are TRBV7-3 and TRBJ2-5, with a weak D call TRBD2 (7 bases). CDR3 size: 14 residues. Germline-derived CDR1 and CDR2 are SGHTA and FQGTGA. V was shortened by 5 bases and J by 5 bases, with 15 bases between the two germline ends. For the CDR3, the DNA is TGTGCCAGCAGCCCCCAGGGGCGGGGGGAGACCCAGTACTTC. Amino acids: CASSPQGRGETQYF.

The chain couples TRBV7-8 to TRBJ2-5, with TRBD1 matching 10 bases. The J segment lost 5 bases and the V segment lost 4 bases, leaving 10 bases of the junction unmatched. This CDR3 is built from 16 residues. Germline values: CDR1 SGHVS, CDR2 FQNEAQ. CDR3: CASSWATGQGSETQYF. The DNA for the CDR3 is TGTGCCAGCAGCTGGGCAACGGGACAGGGGTCCGAGACCCAGTACTTC.

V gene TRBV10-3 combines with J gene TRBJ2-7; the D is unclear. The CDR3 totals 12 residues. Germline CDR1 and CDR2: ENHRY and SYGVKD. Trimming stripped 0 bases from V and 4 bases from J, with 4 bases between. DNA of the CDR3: TGTGCCATCAGTGAGTCTTCGTACGAGCAGTACGTC. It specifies CAISESSYEQYV.

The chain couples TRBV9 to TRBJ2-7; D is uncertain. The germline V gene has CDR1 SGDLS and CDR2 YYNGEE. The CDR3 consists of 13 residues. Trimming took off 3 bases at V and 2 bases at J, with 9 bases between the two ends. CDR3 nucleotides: TGTGCCAGCAGCGACGACTTGACCTACGAGCAGTACTTC. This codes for CASSDDLTYEQYF.